The 26 T cell receptor beta chains reported below all come from one sample, sequenced in a study of tumor-infiltrating lymphocytes in localized non-small cell lung cancer. Clones were sequenced by immunoSEQ multiplex PCR, and TCRdb holds only the in-frame ones, with some missing. Altogether roughly 10,000 clones are present, approximately 83% being singletons, with the ten largest covering about 8.3%. Sample: uninvolved lung tissue not adjacent to the tumor. The receptors here all came from a human donor with non-small cell lung cancer.

The rearrangement uses TRBV2 and TRBJ2-6; D may be TRBD2 (6 bases). Germline values: CDR1 SNHLY, CDR2 FYNNEI. V was clipped by 6 bases and J by 0 bases, with 15 bases between them. The CDR3 has 17 residues. The CDR3 loop reads CASRVGSGSSGANVLTF. The CDR3 DNA follows: TGTGCCAGCAGGGTTGGGTCCGGGAGCTCTGGGGCCAACGTCCTGACTTTC.

This chain uses TRBV2 with TRBJ1-5; tentatively, D is TRBD1 (5 bases). Trimming cost V 3 bases and J 4 bases, with 22 bases left between them. Germline CDR1 is SNHLY and CDR2 is FYNNEI. The length of the CDR3 is 18 residues. The CDR3, as DNA: TGTGCCAGCAGTGATCCCATGGGACTCGGAGGAGGGAATCAGCCCCAGCATTTT. This gives the protein CASSDPMGLGGGNQPQHF.

The chain is built from TRBV5-8 and TRBJ1-4, with D maybe TRBD1 (5 bases). V was clipped by 4 bases and J by 10 bases, with 11 bases between them. Germline CDR1 is SGHTS and CDR2 is YDEGEE. The CDR3 consists of 12 residues. In nucleotides, the CDR3 is TGTGCCAGCAGCCAGGGTAGTGGAAAACTGTTTTTT. This sequence encodes CASSQGSGKLFF.

The table lists this clone with a few counts. This chain connects TRBV5-6 to TRBJ1-6; D not certain. Trimming shortened V by 6 bases and J by 10 bases, and 14 bases separated the two germline ends. The germline V gene has CDR1 SGHDT and CDR2 YYEEEE. The CDR3 runs 13 residues. The CDR3 spells CASTSGVRSPLHF. CDR3 nucleotide sequence: TGTGCCAGCACCTCAGGAGTACGGTCACCCCTCCACTTT.

The gene calls are TRBV6-5 and TRBJ1-4, with D possibly matching TRBD1 (5 bases). CDR1 is MNHEY and CDR2 is SVGAGI in the germline V gene. The CDR3 spans 15 residues. V was pared by 6 bases and J by 2 bases, with 13 bases between. The CDR3 sequence: CASRSQGSTNEKLFF. CDR3 bases: TGTGCCAGCAGAAGCCAGGGCTCCACTAATGAAAAACTGTTTTTT.

The chain employs TRBV6-1 and TRBJ2-5, with D perhaps assigned TRBD1 or TRBD2 (5 bases each). This CDR3 is built from 14 residues. The V gene's germline CDR1 is MNHNS and CDR2 SASEGT. Between the trimmed V and J ends, which lost 1 base and 5 bases, there was a span of 11 bases. The CDR3 bases are TGTGCCAGCAGTGAAGAGAAGGGGACGGAGACCCAGTACTTC. Its protein is CASSEEKGTETQYF.

This clone was seen only once. The chain combines TRBV6-1 with TRBJ1-2, with TRBD1 matching over 7 bases. Losses at the gene ends were 0 bases for V and 4 bases for J; bases not matched to a gene: 2. Germline V gives CDR1 MNHNS, CDR2 SASEGT. The CDR3 has 14 residues. The CDR3 nucleotides read TGTGCCAGCAGTGAAGCAGGGGGCGCCTATGGCTACACCTTC. Protein product: CASSEAGGAYGYTF.

The J gene is TRBJ1-1, the V gene TRBV7-9; TRBD1 matches at 7 bases. Germline CDR1 SEHNR, CDR2 FQNEAQ (reference sequence). V lost 5 bases, J lost 0 bases, and 9 bases stayed unmatched. There are 16 residues in the CDR3. The CDR3 coding sequence is TGTGCCAGCAGCCCTCGACAGGGTAGTATGAACACTGAAGCTTTCTTT. This codes for CASSPRQGSMNTEAFF.

This clone occurred once. This sequence joins TRBV6-6 and TRBJ1-6; D gene uncertain. The V and J ends lost 2 bases and 5 bases respectively, with 10 bases between them. This CDR3 has 15 amino acids. Germline loops: CDR1 MNHNY, CDR2 SVGAGI (reference sequence). CDR3 sequence: CASSYGGSHNSPLHF. The CDR3 DNA sequence: TGTGCCAGCAGTTACGGCGGGTCCCATAATTCACCCCTCCACTTT.

This chain uses TRBV2 with TRBJ2-7, with TRBD1 matching over 8 bases. Per the germline V gene, CDR1 is SNHLY and CDR2 is FYNNEI. CDR3 length: 15 residues. V lost 2 bases and J lost 3; bases outside the gene matches: 6. The CDR3 region is CASSEWGTGFYEQYF. Here the CDR3 DNA reads TGTGCCAGCAGTGAATGGGGGACAGGATTCTACGAGCAGTACTTC.

The rearrangement uses TRBV7-6 and TRBJ2-7, with D perhaps matching TRBD1 (6 bases). Trimming left V 5 bases short and J 2 bases short, with 16 bases between. Germline V lookup: CDR1 SGHVS, CDR2 FNYEAQ. This CDR3 spans 15 amino acids. In nucleotides, the CDR3 is TGTGCCAGCAGCCCTACGACAGGAGCCACCTACGAGCAGTACTTC. This encodes CASSPTTGATYEQYF.

This clone appeared once. The CDR3: CASSQDIGTGAYQPQHF. CDR3 in DNA: TGCGCCAGCAGCCAAGATATCGGGACAGGGGCCTATCAGCCCCAGCATTTT. This chain uses TRBV4-1 with TRBJ1-5; 10 nucleotides align to TRBD1. Germline lookup yields CDR1 MGHRA and CDR2 YSYEKL. The V segment lost 0 bases and the J segment 5 bases; nucleotides outside the gene matches: 7. This CDR3 has 17 amino acids.

The chain uses TRBV18 and TRBJ1-6; 8 nucleotides match TRBD1. The CDR3 is 14 amino acids. Germline values: CDR1 KGHSH, CDR2 LQKENI. The trim removed 4 bases at V and 7 bases at J, leaving 3 bases unmatched. The CDR3 nucleotides are TGTGCCAGCTCACAGGACAGGGTAAATTCACCCCTCCACTTT. Translation gives CASSQDRVNSPLHF.

The genes are TRBV7-6 and TRBJ1-2; D perhaps matches TRBD1 (5 bases). V lost 1 base and J lost 7, with 10 bases in between. The CDR3 loop spans 13 amino acids. Germline V gene lookup returns CDR1 SGHVS and CDR2 FNYEAQ. CDR3 residues: CASSLGGPTGYTF. In nucleotides, the CDR3 is TGTGCCAGCAGCTTAGGGGGACCTACTGGCTACACCTTC.

The chain combines TRBV19 with TRBJ2-7, with TRBD1 identical over 7 bases. In germline, CDR1 is LNHDA, CDR2 SQIVND (reference sequence). There are 15 residues in the CDR3. V was clipped by 6 bases and J by 1 base; unmatched bases: 9. CDR3 protein: CASSRTGTVSYEQYF. The CDR3 DNA follows: TGTGCCAGTAGCAGAACCGGGACAGTTTCCTACGAGCAGTACTTC.

This clone was counted a single time. The rearrangement links TRBV5-6 to TRBJ1-4, with D maybe TRBD1 (5 bases). The ends were cut back, 1 base at V and 4 bases at J, with 11 bases in the middle. The CDR3 is made up of 15 amino acids. CDR1 and CDR2 (germline): SGHDT, YYEEEE. CDR3 coding DNA: TGTGCCAGCAGCTTGTCGGGGCTGAATAATGAAAAACTGTTTTTT. Its protein product is CASSLSGLNNEKLFF. Supplemented by reference TRBV5-6 and TRBJ1-4, the full variable domain reads DAGVTQSPTHLIKTRGQQVTLRCSPKSGHDTVSWYQQALGQGPQFIFQYYEEEERQRGNFPDRFSGHQFPNYSSELNVNALLLGDSALYLCASSLSGLNNEKLFFGSGTQLSVL.

V is TRBV7-2 and J is TRBJ2-7; 9 bases agree with TRBD1. The CDR3 runs 13 residues. The V gene's germline CDR1 is SGHTA and CDR2 FQGNSA. Trimming cost V 6 bases and J 4 bases; bases outside gene matches: 4. This CDR3 is CASRVQGAYEQYF. The CDR3 nucleotides are TGTGCCAGCAGAGTACAGGGGGCTTACGAGCAGTACTTC.

The chain has TRBV28 and TRBJ2-3, with D possibly being TRBD2 (5 bases). Germline V gene data show CDR1 as MDHEN and CDR2 as SYDVKM. The CDR3 consists of 15 residues. Between the trimmed V and J ends, which lost 6 bases and 6 bases, there was a span of 19 bases. CDR3 coding DNA: TGTGCCAGCAGCTCCGGCGGGCTAGAGACGGATACGCAGTATTTT. Its translation is CASSSGGLETDTQYF.

This chain links TRBV5-6 with TRBJ1-2; possibly TRBD1 for D (6 bases). The V gene's germline CDR1 is SGHDT and CDR2 YYEEEE. The CDR3 is 15 amino acids. Trimming stripped 0 bases from V and 2 bases from J, with 11 bases between. CDR3 protein: CASSLGDRPNYGYTF. The CDR3 DNA is TGTGCCAGCAGCTTGGGAGACAGGCCAAACTATGGCTACACCTTC.

V is TRBV7-2 and J is TRBJ1-5; D gene uncertain. V lost 5 bases and J 6 bases, leaving 17 bases between the germline ends. Germline loops: CDR1 SGHTA, CDR2 FQGNSA. The length of the CDR3 is 15 residues. The CDR3 DNA reads as TGTGCCAGCAGCCCGCGCGGGGTAGGAGGTCAGCCCCAGCATTTT. Protein: CASSPRGVGGQPQHF.

V is TRBV9 and J is TRBJ2-7; unclear D gene. The V and J ends lost 4 bases and 6 bases respectively, with 14 bases between them. From germline, CDR1 is SGDLS and CDR2 YYNGEE. The CDR3 consists of 13 residues. The CDR3 sequence is CASSTARWGEQYF. The CDR3 nucleotides are TGTGCCAGCAGCACAGCCAGATGGGGCGAGCAGTACTTC. Full variable domain (missing parts from reference TRBV9 and TRBJ2-7): DSGVTQTPKHLITATGQRVTLRCSPRSGDLSVYWYQQSLDQGLQFLIQYYNGEERAKGNILERFSAQQFPDLHSELNLSSLELGDSALYFCASSTARWGEQYFGPGTRLTVT.

The chain is built from TRBV13 and TRBJ2-2, with TRBD2 matching over 7 bases. From germline, CDR1 is PRHDT and CDR2 FYEKMQ (reference sequence). The CDR3 runs to 16 residues. The V and J ends lost 4 bases and 1 base, in that order; junction bases with no gene match: 6. The CDR3 bases are TGTGCCAGCAGCTGTGAAGCGGGACTGAACACCGGGGAGCTGTTTTTT. Protein: CASSCEAGLNTGELFF.

This chain links TRBV5-6 with TRBJ2-1; D is uncertain. This CDR3 contains 11 residues. Between the trimmed V and J ends, which lost 2 bases and 6 bases, there was a span of 3 bases. In germline, CDR1 is SGHDT, CDR2 YYEEEE. CDR3 nucleotides: TGTGCCAGCAGCTTTCTCAATGAGCAGTTCTTC. Amino acids: CASSFLNEQFF.

The V and J genes are TRBV2 and TRBJ2-7; the D gene is possibly TRBD2 (6 bases). This CDR3 has 13 amino acids. The germline V gene has CDR1 SNHLY and CDR2 FYNNEI. V lost 7 bases, J lost 3 bases, and 13 bases lay in between. This chain's CDR3 is CASMVAALYEQYF. DNA of the CDR3: TGTGCCAGCATGGTAGCGGCCCTCTACGAGCAGTACTTC.

This rearrangement joins TRBV7-9 to TRBJ1-1; 7 bases line up with TRBD1. The CDR3 runs 15 residues. The V gene's germline CDR1 is SEHNR and CDR2 FQNEAQ (reference sequence). Losses at the gene ends were 0 bases for V and 4 bases for J; bases not matched to a gene: 5. CDR3 residues: CASSLAKTGFTEAFF. The CDR3 nucleotides read TGTGCCAGCAGCTTAGCGAAGACAGGGTTCACTGAAGCTTTCTTT.

The chain joins TRBV6-1 to TRBJ1-1; D is uncertain. The CDR3 loop spans 15 amino acids. The V gene lost 2 bases and the J gene lost 0 bases, with 10 bases spanning the gap. The germline gives CDR1 MNHNS, CDR2 SASEGT. CDR3 protein: CASSEIGRVNTEAFF. For the CDR3, the DNA is TGTGCCAGCAGTGAAATCGGACGGGTGAACACTGAAGCTTTCTTT.